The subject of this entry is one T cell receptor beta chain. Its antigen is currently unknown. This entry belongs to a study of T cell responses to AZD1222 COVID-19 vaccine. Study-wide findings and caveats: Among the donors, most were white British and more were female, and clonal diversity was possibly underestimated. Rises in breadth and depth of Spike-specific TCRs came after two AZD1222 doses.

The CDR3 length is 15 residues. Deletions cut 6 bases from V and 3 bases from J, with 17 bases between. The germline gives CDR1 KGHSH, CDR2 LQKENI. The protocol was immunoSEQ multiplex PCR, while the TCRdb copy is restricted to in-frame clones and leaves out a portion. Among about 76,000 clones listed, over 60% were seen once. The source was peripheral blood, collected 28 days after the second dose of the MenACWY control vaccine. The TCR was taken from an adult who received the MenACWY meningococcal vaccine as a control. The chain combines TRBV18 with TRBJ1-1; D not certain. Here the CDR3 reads CASSASLSVDTEAFF. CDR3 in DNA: TGTGCCAGCTCTGCTAGCCTGAGTGTTGACACTGAAGCTTTCTTT.